This T cell receptor (beta chain) comes out of a study of T cell responses to AZD1222 COVID-19 vaccine. Study-wide findings and caveats: Close to half of spike-specific TCRs reportedly recognize unmutated variant regions. With two AZD1222 doses given, Spike-specific TCR breadth and depth both rose. Donors, mostly white British, included more females; clonal diversity was possibly underestimated.

The table came from immunoSEQ multiplex PCR; TCRdb's copy has only in-frame clones and leaves some out. Among over 130,000 clones, almost 90% were seen once, and the ten largest hold 1.5% to 2%. In this sample, this clone turned up once. The antigen is undetermined. Other DNA variants within this sample encode the same CDR3. This CDR3 has 11 amino acids. The V and J ends lost 1 base and 5 bases respectively, with 5 bases between them. CDR1 and CDR2 (germline): DFQATT, SNEGSKA (reference sequence). The source of this sequence is an adult who received the AZD1222 COVID-19 vaccine. The J gene is TRBJ2-5, the V gene TRBV20-1; the D call may be TRBD1 or TRBD2 (5 bases each). The sequencing here drew on peripheral blood, taken 28 days after the second AZD1222 dose. The CDR3 DNA is TGCAGTGCTAGAGGGGGGGAGACCCAGTACTTC. This codes for CSARGGETQYF.